This TCR beta chain emerged from a study of blood T cell repertoires in COVID-19. Germline CDR1 is SGHNT and CDR2 is YYREEE (reference sequence). The CDR3 runs 14 residues. V gave up 1 base and J gave up 4 bases, with 9 bases separating them. This clone was observed once. The identical CDR3 is also encoded by other nucleotide sequences in the sample. Clones were read by immunoSEQ multiplex PCR, and TCRdb kept only the in-frame ones, dropping some. The sample includes hundreds of thousands of clones, less than 85% of them seen just once. This rearrangement joins TRBV5-4 to TRBJ1-3, with a possible D match to TRBD1 (5 bases). Sequencing was performed on peripheral blood. The clonotype comes from a woman in her late teens or twenties with acute or convalescent COVID-19. Here the CDR3 DNA reads TGTGCCAGCAGCTTGAGGGGTTCCGGAAACACCATATATTTT. As protein: CASSLRGSGNTIYF.